The T cell receptor (beta chain) described here comes from a study of T cells in tuberculosis. Study outcomes and limitations: Active tuberculosis alpha repertoires lay closer to GMM-specific TCRs than controls'. GEM motif frequencies gave 60% to 70% accuracy; the GMM repertoire gave approximately 90%. Smaller alpha distances in active tuberculosis partly reflected shorter CDR3-alpha lengths.

Concerning this clone itself: Its antigen is still unknown.

TCRdb keeps only in-frame clones here, not all; method: immunoSEQ multiplex PCR. The sample yields fewer than 35,000 clones, around 94% seen once. Trimming cost V 7 bases and J 4 bases, with 8 bases left between them. Germline CDR1 reads SGHRS; CDR2 reads YFSETQ. CDR3 length equals 12 residues. Adolescents were screened for latent TB by skin test and IGRA. Sequenced input: PBMCs. The V and J genes are TRBV5-1 and TRBJ2-2; a possible D gene is TRBD2 (5 bases). This TCR was recovered from a donor between 5 and 29 years old with latent tuberculosis or without tuberculosis infection. CDR3 DNA sequence: TGCGCCAGCGGGAGTCCCACCGGGGAGCTGTTTTTT. Translation gives CASGSPTGELFF.